These T cell receptor beta chains were read from a single sample in a study of blood T cell repertoires in COVID-19. Sequencing used immunoSEQ multiplex PCR; TCRdb keeps in-frame clones, though not all of them. The sample yields about 170,000 clones, 87% seen once. Sequencing used peripheral blood. The origin of the receptors is a woman between 50 and 59 years old with acute or convalescent COVID-19. The CDR3 runs from the conserved cysteine through the conserved F or W. The order of the fields is clone size, J gene, V gene, CDR3 protein. The size of a clone is reported for some rows only, either as once, few or many, or as a class for expanded clones.

few TRBJ1-5 TRBV20-1 CSASGSDRASNQPQHF
NA TRBJ2-3 TRBV9 CASSVWASGGTDTQYF
NA TRBJ2-1 TRBV19 CASSISGASSYNEQFF
once TRBJ2-5 TRBV12-3/TRBV12-4 CASSWGLQETQYF
NA TRBJ2-2 TRBV6-5 CASSYRLAGNTGELFF
NA TRBJ2-7 TRBV5-4 CASSLGVNSEEQYF
few TRBJ1-1 TRBV7-9 CASSLEGKGEAFF
once TRBJ2-7 TRBV18 CASSQGDSYEQYF
NA TRBJ2-5 TRBV7-3 CASSLSHTGGIETQYF
few TRBJ1-6 TRBV10-2 CASSRIQGSESPLHF
once TRBJ2-7 TRBV18 CASSPQLAGASYEQYF
NA TRBJ2-3 TRBV6-5 CASKPPPDTQYF
NA TRBJ1-2 TRBV19 CASSIRAKGVNYGYTF
NA TRBJ1-6 TRBV12-5 CASGLVLERNSPLHF
NA TRBJ1-2 TRBV29-1 CSVEGTDRGWYGYTF
NA TRBJ1-2 TRBV3-1/TRBV3-2 CASSQTGTTYGYTF
NA TRBJ2-3 TRBV6-5 CASKMGGSTDTQYF
few TRBJ1-2 TRBV7-9 CASSLAAAALGYTF
NA TRBJ1-1 TRBV19 CASTRTRNTEAFF
few TRBJ2-1 TRBV3-1/TRBV3-2 CASSQESWGLGSYNEQFF
NA TRBJ2-6 TRBV18 CASSPYHFDRRSSGANVLTF
once TRBJ1-1 TRBV29-1 CSVVEGRVDTEAFF
NA TRBJ1-1 TRBV27 CASSLKGWTEAFF
NA TRBJ1-1 TRBV24-1 CATSQDTEAFF
NA TRBJ1-2 TRBV6-5 CASSTLTGRYGYTF
NA TRBJ1-2 TRBV5-4 CASSPDRSYYGYTF
NA TRBJ2-1 TRBV19 CASSGQFSYNEQFF
NA TRBJ1-4 TRBV5-1 CASSMRTGRDEKLFF
NA TRBJ2-1 TRBV24-1 CATSDRYTPGTTRTNYNEQFF
NA TRBJ2-1 TRBV9 CASSPTSTGLLNEQFF
few TRBJ1-2 TRBV6-5 CASRDRYMGYTF
NA TRBJ1-1 TRBV18 CASSPATGPNTEAFF
NA TRBJ1-3 TRBV18 CASSPYDSISGNTIYF
NA TRBJ2-7 TRBV24-1 CATAADNPYEQYF
NA TRBJ1-2 TRBV10-2 CASRLGQGNYGYTF
NA TRBJ1-1 TRBV19 CASSISLDTEAFF
NA TRBJ2-5 TRBV5-4 CASSLEDRFQETQYF
NA TRBJ2-7 TRBV5-1 CASSPGPATSYEQYF
NA TRBJ2-7 TRBV6-2/TRBV6-3 CASSRQINEQYF
NA TRBJ2-4 TRBV4-3 CASSQEGAGREGNIQYF
few TRBJ1-1 TRBV12-3/TRBV12-4 CASSFYTEAFF
NA TRBJ1-4 TRBV4-3 CASSQQDRASFIF